This entry lists 8 T cell receptor beta chains sequenced from one sample in a study of shared clonotypes between healthy human individuals. Only in-frame clones appear in the TCRdb table, and some are missing; sequencing was by immunoSEQ multiplex PCR. The repertoire consists of 850,000 to 1,100,000 clones, with roughly 77% occurring once and the leading ten covering more than 0.85%. The sequenced sample consisted of memory CD4+ T cells from PBMCs. Subset defined: CD45RA-negative fraction. The receptors here all came from a man between 18 and 35 years old in good health. Some clones in this sample may be carry-over from other donors' samples.

There are a few counts of this clone. This chain joins TRBV6-5 and TRBJ2-5; 13 nucleotides line up with TRBD2. The length of the CDR3 is 15 residues. The germline CDR1 and CDR2 sequences are MNHEY and SVGAGI. The V gene end was trimmed by 6 bases and the J gene end by 3 bases; junction bases not matched to a gene: 4. For the CDR3, the DNA is TGTGCCAGCAGCCTAGGGACTAGCGGGAAAGAGACCCAGTACTTC. Translating it yields CASSLGTSGKETQYF.

The gene calls are TRBV4-3 and TRBJ1-2; TRBD1 agrees at 9 bases. The CDR3 covers 13 residues. Germline lookup yields CDR1 LGHNA and CDR2 YSLEER. The ends lost 3 bases at V and 8 bases at J; junction bases unmatched: 4. The CDR3 nucleotides are TGCGCCAGCAGCCACCCGGGACAGGGAGGCTACACCTTC. Translation gives CASSHPGQGGYTF.

This chain uses TRBV19 with TRBJ2-3; D may be TRBD1 or TRBD2 (5 bases each). Germline values: CDR1 LNHDA, CDR2 SQIVND (reference sequence). Trimming removed 3 bases at V and 5 bases at J, with 9 bases between. The CDR3 spans 13 residues. Here the CDR3 DNA reads TGTGCCAGTAGTATGAGGGGTGAAGATACGCAGTATTTT. Translated, it gives CASSMRGEDTQYF.

This chain connects TRBV27 to TRBJ2-7, with a weak D call TRBD2 (8 bases). This CDR3 spans 19 amino acids. Germline lookup yields CDR1 MNHEY and CDR2 SMNVEV (reference sequence). V lost 5 bases to trimming and J lost 2 bases, with 28 bases between them. The CDR3 region is CASSRPTGHTGRGAYEQYF. Here the CDR3 DNA reads TGTGCCAGCAGTCGCCCGACAGGGCACACCGGGAGGGGAGCCTACGAGCAGTACTTC.

V is TRBV6-1 and J is TRBJ1-3; the D gene is possibly TRBD1 (5 bases). V shed 4 bases and J shed 5 bases, with 12 bases lying between them. This CDR3 contains 14 residues. Germline loops: CDR1 MNHNS, CDR2 SASEGT. This CDR3 is CASSGRDQRNTIYF. In nucleotides, the CDR3 is TGTGCCAGCAGTGGCAGGGATCAACGAAACACCATATATTTT.

This clone was found once. A much larger clone differs by one base, so this may be a read error. The sample holds other DNA sequences that translate to the same CDR3. The chain uses TRBV5-1 and TRBJ2-3; D gene ambiguous. The length of the CDR3 is 12 residues. CDR1 and CDR2 (germline): SGHRS, YFSETQ. Trimming took off 0 bases at V and 6 bases at J, with 5 bases between the two ends. CDR3 loop: CASSLAQDTQYF. CDR3 nucleotides: TGCGCCAGCAGCTTGGCTCAGGATACGCAGTATTTT. Supplemented by reference TRBV5-1 and TRBJ2-3, the full variable domain reads KAGVTQTPRYLIKTRGQQVTLSCSPISGHRSVSWYQQTPGQGLQFLFEYFSETQRNKGNFPGRFSGRQFSNSRSEMNVSTLELGDSALYLCASSLAQDTQYFGPGTRLTVL.

The V call is TRBV6-5, the J call TRBJ2-5; D is undetermined. Trimming took 0 bases from V and 4 from J, leaving 6 bases between them. Germline V lookup: CDR1 MNHEY, CDR2 SVGAGI. The CDR3 spans 13 residues. Here the CDR3 reads CASSYSWGETQYF. The DNA for the CDR3 is TGTGCCAGCAGTTACTCCTGGGGAGAGACCCAGTACTTC.

This clone was detected only a few times. Additional DNA sequences in this sample encode the identical CDR3. The CDR3 sequence: CASSLGGTNQPQHF. For the CDR3, the DNA is TGTGCCAGCAGCTTGGGGGGGACCAATCAGCCCCAGCATTTT. The chain recombines TRBV5-4 with TRBJ1-5, with D possibly being TRBD1 (5 bases). V lost 0 bases to trimming and J lost 3 bases, with 7 bases between them. The CDR3 is 14 residues long. CDR1 SGHNT and CDR2 YYREEE come from the germline V gene (reference sequence). Combining the CDR3 with reference TRBV5-4 and TRBJ1-5 gives the whole variable domain ETGVTQSPTHLIKTRGQQVTLRCSSQSGHNTVSWYQQALGQGPQFIFQYYREEENGRGNFPPRFSGLQFPNYSSELNVNALELDDSALYLCASSLGGTNQPQHFGDGTRLSIL.